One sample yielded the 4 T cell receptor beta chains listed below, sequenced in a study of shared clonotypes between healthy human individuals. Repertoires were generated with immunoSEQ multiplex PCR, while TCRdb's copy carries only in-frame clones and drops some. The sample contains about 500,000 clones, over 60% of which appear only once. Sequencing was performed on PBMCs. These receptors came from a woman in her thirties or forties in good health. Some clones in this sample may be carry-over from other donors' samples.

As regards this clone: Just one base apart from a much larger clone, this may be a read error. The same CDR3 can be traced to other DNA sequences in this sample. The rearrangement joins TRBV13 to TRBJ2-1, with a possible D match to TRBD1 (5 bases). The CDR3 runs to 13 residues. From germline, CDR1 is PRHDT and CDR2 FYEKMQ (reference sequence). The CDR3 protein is CASSFGGHNEQFF. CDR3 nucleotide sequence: TGTGCCAGCAGCTTCGGTGGACACAACGAGCAGTTCTTC.

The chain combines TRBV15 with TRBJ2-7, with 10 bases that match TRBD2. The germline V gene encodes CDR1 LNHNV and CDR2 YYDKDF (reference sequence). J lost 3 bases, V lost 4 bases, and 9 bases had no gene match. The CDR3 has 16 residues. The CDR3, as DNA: TGTGCCACCAGCACCCCTAGGGCTAGCGGGGGCTACGAGCAGTACTTC. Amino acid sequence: CATSTPRASGGYEQYF.

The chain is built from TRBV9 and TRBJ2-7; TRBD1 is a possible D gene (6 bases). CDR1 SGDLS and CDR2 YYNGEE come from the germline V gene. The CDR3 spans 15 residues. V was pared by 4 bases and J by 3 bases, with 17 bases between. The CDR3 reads CASSPRDRSHYEQYF. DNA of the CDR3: TGTGCCAGCAGCCCCCGAGACAGGTCCCACTACGAGCAGTACTTC.

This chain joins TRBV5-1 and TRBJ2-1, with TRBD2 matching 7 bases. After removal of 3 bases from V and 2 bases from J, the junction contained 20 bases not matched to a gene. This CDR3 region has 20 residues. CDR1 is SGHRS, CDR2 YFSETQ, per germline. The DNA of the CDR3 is TGCGCCAGCAGCTCTGGGAGGGTGGCTAGCCCCGACTCAACCTACAATGAGCAGTTCTTC. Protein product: CASSSGRVASPDSTYNEQFF.